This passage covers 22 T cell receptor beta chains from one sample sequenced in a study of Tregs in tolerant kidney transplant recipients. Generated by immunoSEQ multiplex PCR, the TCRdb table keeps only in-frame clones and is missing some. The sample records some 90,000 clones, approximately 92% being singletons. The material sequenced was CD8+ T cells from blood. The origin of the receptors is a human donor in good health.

The CDR3 sequence: CASSARTGGGNQPQHF. The DNA for the CDR3 is TGCGCCAGCAGCGCCCGGACAGGGGGCGGTAATCAGCCCCAGCATTTT. The chain couples TRBV4-1 to TRBJ1-5, with 11 nucleotides matching TRBD1. CDR1 and CDR2 (germline): MGHRA, YSYEKL. CDR3 length equals 16 residues. Trimming cost V 5 bases and J 4 bases; bases outside gene matches: 7.

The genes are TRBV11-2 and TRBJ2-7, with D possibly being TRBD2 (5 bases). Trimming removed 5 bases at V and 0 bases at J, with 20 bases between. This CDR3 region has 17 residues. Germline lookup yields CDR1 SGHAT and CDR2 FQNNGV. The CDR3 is CASSPNRGYNHSYEQYF. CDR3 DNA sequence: TGTGCCAGCAGCCCAAATAGAGGGTACAACCACTCCTACGAGCAGTACTTC.

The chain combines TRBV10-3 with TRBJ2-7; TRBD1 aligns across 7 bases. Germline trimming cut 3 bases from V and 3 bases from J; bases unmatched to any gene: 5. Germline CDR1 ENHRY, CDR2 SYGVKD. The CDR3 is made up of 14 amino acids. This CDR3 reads CAISDPGQYYEQYF. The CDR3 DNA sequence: TGTGCCATCAGTGATCCGGGACAGTACTACGAGCAGTACTTC.

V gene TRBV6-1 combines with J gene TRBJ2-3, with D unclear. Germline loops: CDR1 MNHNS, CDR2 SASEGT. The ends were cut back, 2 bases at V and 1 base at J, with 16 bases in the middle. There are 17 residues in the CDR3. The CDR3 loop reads CASSELPEGSGTDTQYF. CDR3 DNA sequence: TGTGCCAGCAGTGAACTTCCGGAAGGATCGGGCACAGATACGCAGTATTTT.

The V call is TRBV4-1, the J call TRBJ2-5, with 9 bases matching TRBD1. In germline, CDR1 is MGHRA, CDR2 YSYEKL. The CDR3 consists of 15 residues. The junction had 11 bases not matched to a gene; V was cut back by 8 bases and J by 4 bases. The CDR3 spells CASGKNRGLGETQYF. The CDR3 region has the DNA TGCGCCAGCGGTAAAAACAGGGGGCTTGGAGAGACCCAGTACTTC.

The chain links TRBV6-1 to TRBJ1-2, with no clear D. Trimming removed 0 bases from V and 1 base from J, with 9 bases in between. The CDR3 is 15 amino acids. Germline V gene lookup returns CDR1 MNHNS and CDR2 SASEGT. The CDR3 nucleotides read TGTGCCAGCAGTGAAGCGTTAAACATTAACTATGGCTACACCTTC. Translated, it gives CASSEALNINYGYTF.

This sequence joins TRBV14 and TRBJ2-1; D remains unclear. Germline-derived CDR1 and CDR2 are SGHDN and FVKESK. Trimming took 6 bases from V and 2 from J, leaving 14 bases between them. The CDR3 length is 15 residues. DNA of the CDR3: TGTGCCAGCAGAAATAGCTTAAACACCTACAATGAGCAGTTCTTC. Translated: CASRNSLNTYNEQFF.

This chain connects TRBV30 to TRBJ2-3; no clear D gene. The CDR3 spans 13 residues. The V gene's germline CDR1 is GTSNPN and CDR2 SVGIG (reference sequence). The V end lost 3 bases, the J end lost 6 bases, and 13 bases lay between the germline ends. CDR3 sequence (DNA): TGTGCCTGGAGCCTAACGGGTCCGGATACGCAGTATTTT. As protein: CAWSLTGPDTQYF. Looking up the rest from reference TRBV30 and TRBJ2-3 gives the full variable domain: SQTIHQWPATLVQPVGSPLSLECTVEGTSNPNLYWYRQAAGRGLQLLFYSVGIGQISSEVPQNLSASRPQDRQFILSSKKLLLSDSGFYLCAWSLTGPDTQYFGPGTRLTVL.

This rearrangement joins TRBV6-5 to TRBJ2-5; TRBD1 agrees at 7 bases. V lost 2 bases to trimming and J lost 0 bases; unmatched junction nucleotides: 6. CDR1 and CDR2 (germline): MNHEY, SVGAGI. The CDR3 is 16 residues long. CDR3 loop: CASSYRQGAYQETQYF. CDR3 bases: TGTGCCAGCAGTTACCGACAGGGTGCGTACCAAGAGACCCAGTACTTC.

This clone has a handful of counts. The CDR3, as DNA: TGTGCCAGCAGCTTGGTGGCTAATGAGCAGTTCTTC. Protein sequence: CASSLVANEQFF. The J gene is TRBJ2-1, the V gene TRBV5-4; no firm D call. Germline CDR1 reads SGHNT; CDR2 reads YYREEE (reference sequence). This CDR3 is 12 amino acids long. The V end was cut by 0 bases, the J end by 7 bases, with 5 bases between.

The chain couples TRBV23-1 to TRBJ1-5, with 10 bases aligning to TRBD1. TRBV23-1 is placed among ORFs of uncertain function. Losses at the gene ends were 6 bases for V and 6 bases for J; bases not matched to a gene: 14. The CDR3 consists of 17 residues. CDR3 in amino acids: CASRKSKGQGCFQPQHF. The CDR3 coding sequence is TGCGCCAGCAGGAAATCGAAGGGACAGGGGTGTTTTCAGCCCCAGCATTTT.

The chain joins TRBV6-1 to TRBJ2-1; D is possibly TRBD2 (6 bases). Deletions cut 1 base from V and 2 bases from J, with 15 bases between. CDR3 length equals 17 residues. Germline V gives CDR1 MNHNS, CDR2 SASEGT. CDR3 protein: CASSEEGLRLAYNEQFF. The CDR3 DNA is TGTGCCAGCAGTGAAGAGGGACTCAGACTAGCCTACAATGAGCAGTTCTTC.

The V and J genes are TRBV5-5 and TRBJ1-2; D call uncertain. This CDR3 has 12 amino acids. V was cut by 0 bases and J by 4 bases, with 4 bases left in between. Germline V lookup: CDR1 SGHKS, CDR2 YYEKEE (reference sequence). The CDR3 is CASSLGGYGYTF. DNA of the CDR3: TGTGCCAGCAGCTTGGGAGGCTATGGCTACACCTTC.

The CDR3 DNA sequence: TGTGCCAGCAGCGATGCGGGAGGACAGGGTGCAAAACTGTTTTTT. It is translated as CASSDAGGQGAKLFF. V is TRBV9 and J is TRBJ1-4; 8 nucleotides line up with TRBD1. Trimming removed 3 bases from V and 10 bases from J; junction bases left unmatched: 11. The CDR3 is 15 residues long. The germline V gene encodes CDR1 SGDLS and CDR2 YYNGEE.

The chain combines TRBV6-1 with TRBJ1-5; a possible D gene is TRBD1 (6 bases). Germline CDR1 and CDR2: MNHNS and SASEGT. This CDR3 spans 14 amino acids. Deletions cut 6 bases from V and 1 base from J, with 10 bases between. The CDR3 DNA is TGTGCCAGCAGCTGGGACATAAGCAATCAGCCCCAGCATTTT. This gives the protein CASSWDISNQPQHF.

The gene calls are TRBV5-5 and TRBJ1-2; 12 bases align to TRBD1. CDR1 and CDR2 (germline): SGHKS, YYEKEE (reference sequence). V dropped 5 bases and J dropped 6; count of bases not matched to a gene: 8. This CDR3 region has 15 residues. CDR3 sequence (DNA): TGTGCCAGCAGGACGCCGGGACAGGGGGCGGATGGCTACACCTTC. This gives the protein CASRTPGQGADGYTF.

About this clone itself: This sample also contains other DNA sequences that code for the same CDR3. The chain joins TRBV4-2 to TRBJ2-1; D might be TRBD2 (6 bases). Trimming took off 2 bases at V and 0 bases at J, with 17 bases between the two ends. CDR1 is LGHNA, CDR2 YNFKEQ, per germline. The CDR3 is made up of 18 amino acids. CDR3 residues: CASSQRVGGYSSYNEQFF. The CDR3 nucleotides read TGTGCCAGCAGCCAAAGAGTCGGGGGATATTCCTCCTACAATGAGCAGTTCTTC.

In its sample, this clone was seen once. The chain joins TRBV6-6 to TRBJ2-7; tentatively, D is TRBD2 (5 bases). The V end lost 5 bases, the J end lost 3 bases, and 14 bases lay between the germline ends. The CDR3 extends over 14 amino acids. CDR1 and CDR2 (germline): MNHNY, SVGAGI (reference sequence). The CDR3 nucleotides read TGTGCCAGCAGTCGGAAGGACGGAGGCTACGAGCAGTACTTC. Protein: CASSRKDGGYEQYF.

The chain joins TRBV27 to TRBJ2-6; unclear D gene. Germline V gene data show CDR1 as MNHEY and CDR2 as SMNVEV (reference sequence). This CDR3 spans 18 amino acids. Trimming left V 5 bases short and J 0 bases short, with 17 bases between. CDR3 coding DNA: TGTGCCAGCAGTCGCCCCGGGCCCAGAGACTCTGGGGCCAACGTCCTGACTTTC. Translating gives CASSRPGPRDSGANVLTF. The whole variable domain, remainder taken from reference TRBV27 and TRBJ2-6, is EAQVTQNPRYLITVTGKKLTVTCSQNMNHEYMSWYRQDPGLGLRQIYYSMNVEVTDKGDVPEGYKVSRKEKRNFPLILESPSPNQTSLYFCASSRPGPRDSGANVLTFGAGSRLTVL.

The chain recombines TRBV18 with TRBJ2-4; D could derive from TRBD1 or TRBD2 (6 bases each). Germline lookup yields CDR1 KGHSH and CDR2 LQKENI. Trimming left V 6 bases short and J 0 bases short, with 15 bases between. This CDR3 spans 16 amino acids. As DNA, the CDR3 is TGTGCCAGCTCCCCGGGGGCGGGACTAGCCAAAAACATTCAGTACTTC. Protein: CASSPGAGLAKNIQYF.

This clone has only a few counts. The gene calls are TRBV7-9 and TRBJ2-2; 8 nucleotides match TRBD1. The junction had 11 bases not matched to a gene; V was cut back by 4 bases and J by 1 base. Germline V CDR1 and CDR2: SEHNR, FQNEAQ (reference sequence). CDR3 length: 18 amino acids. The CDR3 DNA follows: TGTGCCAGCAGCTATGGGACAGGACCCCTCCTGAACACCGGGGAGCTGTTTTTT. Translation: CASSYGTGPLLNTGELFF.

CDR3 bases: TGTGCCAGCAGCCTAGGGCGGATTAGCAATCAGCCCCAGCATTTT. Translating gives CASSLGRISNQPQHF. This sequence joins TRBV11-2 and TRBJ1-5; D is undetermined. The CDR3 extends over 15 amino acids. Germline V gene lookup returns CDR1 SGHAT and CDR2 FQNNGV. V was shortened by 5 bases and J by 0 bases, with 11 bases between the two germline ends.